This T cell receptor beta chain was sequenced for a study of tumor and adjacent non-tumor tissue in lung cancer. Overall study: Aged about 31 to 80 years, patients included 10 men and 4 to 6 women with stage I to III disease. Samples averaged about 4.17 million productive TCRbeta reads each. General study findings and limits: In normal lung, the top 100 clones were significantly more dominant than in tumor.

No cell sorting was done before RNA was extracted from the tissue. Distant lung tissue was collected more than 3 cm away from the tumor edge. Trimming shortened V by 8 bases and J by 1 base, and 8 bases separated the two germline ends. Germline V gene sequence: CDR1 GTSNPN, CDR2 SVGIG (reference sequence). The CDR3 is 11 residues long. TCRbeta libraries were built with three rounds of nested PCR, modified from ARM-PCR. TCRdb re-derived calls from the multiplex PCR reads in MiXCR, one entry per CDR3 protein. This sample yields 70,000 to 95,000 distinct CDR3 sequences, of which approximately 82% are seen a single time; around 38% belongs to the top ten. Concerning this clonotype: Its antigen is still unknown. This clone may be a read error of a much larger clone one base away.

The receptor comes from a man between 65 and 85 years old with non-small cell lung cancer. Sequenced input: distant non-tumor lung tissue. The rearrangement links TRBV30 to TRBJ1-1; D not resolved. The CDR3 spells CASAQNTEAFF. The CDR3 region has the DNA TGTGCCAGCGCACAGAACACTGAAGCTTTCTTT. The variable domain in full, with the rest retrieved from reference TRBV30 and TRBJ1-1, is SQTIHQWPATLVQPVGSPLSLECTVEGTSNPNLYWYRQAAGRGLQLLFYSVGIGQISSEVPQNLSASRPQDRQFILSSKKLLLSDSGFYLCASAQNTEAFFGQGTRLTVV.